The 20 T cell receptor beta chains reported below all come from one sample, sequenced in a study of T cell repertoires in cytomegalovirus infection. TCRdb itself ran the reads through MiXCR, one entry per CDR3 protein. Altogether about 460,000 distinct CDR3 sequences are present, around 11% being singletons, with the ten largest covering roughly a tenth. Sequencing used PBMCs. The receptor source for this set is a human donor in good health (CMV status not recorded). Some clones in this sample may be carry-over from other donors' samples.

This clonotype was detected a few times. The junction differs from germline at one of its ends, possibly a read error. The V gene is TRBV4-1, the J gene TRBJ2-7; D remains unclear. The germline gives CDR1 MGHRA, CDR2 YSYEKL. This CDR3 has 15 residues. The CDR3 sequence is CASSQDTAPAAEQYF. CDR3 nucleotides: TGTGCCAGCAGCCAAGATACAGCCCCCGCGGCCGAGCAGTACTTC.

This clonotype has at least ten counts. The gene calls are TRBV6-1 and TRBJ2-3; weak D call: TRBD2 (6 bases). Trimming shortened V by 3 bases and J by 11 bases, and 15 bases separated the two germline ends. Germline-derived CDR1 and CDR2 are MNHNS and SASEGT. The CDR3 is made up of 13 amino acids. The CDR3 sequence: CASSDPGVEVQYF. CDR3 nucleotide sequence: TGTGCCAGCAGTGATCCGGGGGTGGAGGTGCAGTATTTT.

At least ten counts were recorded for this clonotype. V and J are TRBV7-3 and TRBJ2-1; 9 bases are a match to TRBD2. V was clipped by 1 base and J by 0 bases; unmatched bases: 7. The CDR3 runs 18 residues. Germline V gene sequence: CDR1 SGHTA, CDR2 FQGTGA. The CDR3 sequence: CASSLNRLAGSSYNEQFF. Here the CDR3 DNA reads TGTGCCAGCAGCTTAAATAGGCTAGCGGGGAGCTCCTACAATGAGCAGTTCTTC. The whole variable domain, remainder taken from reference TRBV7-3 and TRBJ2-1, is GAGVSQTPSNKVTEKGKYVELRCDPISGHTALYWYRQSLGQGPEFLIYFQGTGAADDSGLPNDRFFAVRPEGSVSTLKIQRTERGDSAVYLCASSLNRLAGSSYNEQFFGPGTRLTVL.

This clonotype was detected ten times or more. The chain carries TRBV7-2 and TRBJ2-1; maybe TRBD2 (6 bases). CDR1 SGHTA and CDR2 FQGNSA come from the germline V gene. With 5 bases removed from V and 7 bases from J, the gap between germline ends came to 15 bases. This CDR3 contains 14 residues. CDR3 residues: CASSPPTRRNEQFF. The CDR3, as DNA: TGTGCCAGCAGCCCACCGACTAGAAGAAATGAGCAGTTCTTC.

On this clonotype: Possible read error: a much larger clone is one base away. The rearrangement uses TRBV2 and TRBJ2-1; 9 bases align to TRBD1. V lost 2 bases, J lost 7 bases, and 12 bases stayed unmatched. CDR3 length: 17 residues. The germline V gene has CDR1 SNHLY and CDR2 FYNNEI. The CDR3 coding sequence is TGTGCCAGCAGTGAAAACCCGTACAGGGGGCACAATAATGAGCAGTTCTTC. Encoded protein: CASSENPYRGHNNEQFF.

This clonotype has ten or more counts. The V gene is TRBV20-1, the J gene TRBJ2-3; 8 bases are shared with TRBD1. Germline CDR1 and CDR2: DFQATT and SNEGSKA (reference sequence). The CDR3 loop spans 16 amino acids. The J segment lost 2 bases and the V segment lost 7 bases, leaving 14 bases of the junction unmatched. The CDR3: CSGLDRGAGHTDTQYF. CDR3 bases: TGCAGTGGCCTAGACAGGGGAGCTGGGCACACAGATACGCAGTATTTT.

The sample holds a few counts of this clonotype. CDR3 in amino acids: CASSQDPSGGRDTQYF. CDR3 sequence (DNA): TGTGCCAGCAGCCAAGATCCCAGCGGAGGACGAGATACGCAGTATTTT. This chain connects TRBV3-1 to TRBJ2-3, with D perhaps matching TRBD2 (5 bases). V was pared by 0 bases and J by 5 bases, with 15 bases between. The germline V gene encodes CDR1 LGHDT and CDR2 YNNKEL (reference sequence). The CDR3 is 16 residues long.

This chain joins TRBV19 and TRBJ1-2; D not resolved. V was clipped by 5 bases and J by 7 bases, with 20 bases between them. The CDR3 loop spans 15 amino acids. The germline gives CDR1 LNHDA, CDR2 SQIVND (reference sequence). CDR3 sequence reads: CASSPPREGRVGYTF. As DNA, the CDR3 is TGTGCCAGTAGTCCCCCCCGTGAGGGTAGGGTTGGCTACACCTTC.

This clonotype showed up many times. J is TRBJ2-1 and V is TRBV5-4; D remains ambiguous. The CDR3 length is 15 residues. Germline CDR1 and CDR2: SGHNT and YYREEE (reference sequence). V lost 4 bases to trimming and J lost 1 base, with 12 bases between them. CDR3 sequence: CASSPQFGSYNEQFF. The CDR3 nucleotides read TGTGCCAGCAGCCCCCAGTTCGGATCCTACAATGAGCAGTTCTTC.

The chain has TRBV20-1 and TRBJ2-1; 7 nucleotides align to TRBD2. The trim removed 3 bases at V and 1 base at J, leaving 6 bases unmatched. CDR1 and CDR2 (germline): DFQATT, SNEGSKA (reference sequence). The CDR3 runs 15 residues. CDR3 amino acids: CSARGWGGSYNEQFF. CDR3 coding DNA: TGCAGTGCTAGGGGCTGGGGGGGGTCCTACAATGAGCAGTTCTTC.

Points on this clonotype: A much more abundant neighbour one base away suggests this may be a read error. This rearrangement joins TRBV12-3 or TRBV12-4 to TRBJ2-2; D perhaps matches TRBD2 (5 bases). The CDR3 consists of 11 residues. CDR3 residues: CASSATGEPFF. The CDR3 DNA reads as TGTGCCAGCAGTGCAACCGGGGAGCCGTTTTTT.

The chain has TRBV7-9 and TRBJ2-3, with D possibly being TRBD2 (6 bases). Germline loops: CDR1 SEHNR, CDR2 FQNEAQ (reference sequence). V gave up 0 bases and J gave up 4 bases, with 14 bases separating them. This CDR3 contains 16 residues. The CDR3 spells CASSLAWDSRADTQYF. The CDR3, as DNA: TGTGCCAGCAGCTTAGCGTGGGACTCCCGGGCAGATACGCAGTATTTT.

At least ten counts were recorded for this clonotype. This chain uses TRBV6-2 or TRBV6-3 with TRBJ1-5; D remains unclear. Germline lookup yields CDR1 MNHEY and CDR2 SVGEGT. The V end lost 4 bases, the J end lost 7 bases, and 11 bases lay between the germline ends. The CDR3 consists of 13 residues. CDR3 bases: TGTGCCAGCAGTTCCTCAACGAGCCAGCCCCAGCATTTT. This gives the protein CASSSSTSQPQHF.

This clonotype was detected only a few times. The chain couples TRBV12-3 or TRBV12-4 to TRBJ2-7; D possibly corresponds to TRBD2 (5 bases). The CDR3 is 13 residues long. V dropped 3 bases and J dropped 5 bases, with 11 bases sitting between them. The CDR3 DNA reads as TGTGCCAGCAGTTTGTTCCGGGAAAACGAGCAGTACTTC. This gives the protein CASSLFRENEQYF.

This clonotype was counted ten times or more. The chain combines TRBV29-1 with TRBJ2-7; the D gene is possibly TRBD2 (5 bases). V dropped 3 bases and J dropped 0 bases, with 6 bases sitting between them. Germline-derived CDR1 and CDR2 are SQVTM and ANQGSEA. The CDR3 has 12 amino acids. CDR3 coding DNA: TGCAGCGTTGAGGGGAGCTCCTACGAGCAGTACTTC. It yields the protein CSVEGSSYEQYF.

This clonotype was counted ten times or more. This chain connects TRBV12-3 or TRBV12-4 to TRBJ2-7; 7 bases fit TRBD2. After removal of 5 bases from V and 4 bases from J, the junction contained 14 bases not matched to a gene. This CDR3 spans 16 amino acids. CDR3 nucleotides: TGTGCCAGCAGTACCCCCCGGAGCGGGGCCTTTTACGAGCAGTACTTC. It is translated as CASSTPRSGAFYEQYF.

This clonotype showed up many times. In DNA, the CDR3 is TGTGCCAGCAGCTTACGGGCTACCATACCCTACAATGAGCAGTTCTTC. This gives the protein CASSLRATIPYNEQFF. This chain uses TRBV7-9 with TRBJ2-1, with D uncertain. The CDR3 contains 16 residues. Germline V CDR1 and CDR2: SEHNR, FQNEAQ (reference sequence). Trimming removed 2 bases from V and 2 bases from J, with 13 bases in between. The whole variable domain, remainder taken from reference TRBV7-9 and TRBJ2-1, is DTGVSQNPRHKITKRGQNVTFRCDPISEHNRLYWYRQTLGQGPEFLTYFQNEAQLEKSRLLSDRFSAERPKGSFSTLEIQRTEQGDSAMYLCASSLRATIPYNEQFFGPGTRLTVL.

This clonotype was counted at least ten times. The chain is built from TRBV12-3 or TRBV12-4 and TRBJ2-5; D is unclear. This CDR3 comprises 15 residues. The germline V and J ends were trimmed by 5 bases and 1 base, with 14 bases remaining between them. CDR3 nucleotide sequence: TGTGCCAGCAGTCAACCGGCCCGCGGCCAAGAGACCCAGTACTTC. It encodes CASSQPARGQETQYF.

This clonotype showed up many times. The V call is TRBV20-1, the J call TRBJ2-3, with D perhaps matching TRBD2 (7 bases). The germline V gene has CDR1 DFQATT and CDR2 SNEGSKA (reference sequence). Trimming removed 4 bases from V and 7 bases from J, with 18 bases in between. The CDR3 extends over 14 amino acids. The CDR3 DNA is TGCAGTGCTACTAGGGGGGGCCGGGACTATACGCAGTATTTT. It yields the protein CSATRGGRDYTQYF.

V gene TRBV27 combines with J gene TRBJ2-7, with D hard to call. CDR3 length: 13 residues. Trimming removed 5 bases from V and 5 bases from J, with 13 bases in between. The germline V gene encodes CDR1 MNHEY and CDR2 SMNVEV (reference sequence). This CDR3 reads CASSARATDEQYF. CDR3 sequence (DNA): TGTGCCAGCAGTGCCCGGGCCACGGACGAGCAGTACTTC.